This TCR beta chain was obtained from a study of Graves' ophthalmopathy and Graves' hyperthyroidism. Study observations and caveats: Blood contained most expanded thyroid clonotypes exceeding 0.001 frequency. Sensitivity of 60% to 71% and specificity of about 72% were achieved by the model that predicted ophthalmopathy progression.

The germline V gene encodes CDR1 GTSNPN and CDR2 SVGIG (reference sequence). V was pared by 1 base and J by 1 base, with 7 bases of the junction left unmatched. This CDR3 contains 16 residues. RNA transcripts were the template, and TCR beta CDR3 regions were amplified from them. The first-round RT-PCR employed HTBI primers together with the Qiagen OneStep RT-PCR kit. A multiplex PCR was then performed as the second round. One entry per CDR3 protein, called by TCRdb with MiXCR from the multiplex PCR reads. The data show about 1.2 million distinct CDR3 sequences, about two fifths seen once. A few counts support this clonotype. What it binds is unknown.

This chain links TRBV30 with TRBJ1-1; TRBD1 aligns across 9 bases. This clonotype was sampled from an adult man with Graves' hyperthyroidism. The sample was peripheral blood or thyroid tissue (not recorded which). CDR3 sequence (DNA): TGTGCCTGGAGTGGCCACAGGGACAGGGCGAACACTGAAGCTTTCTTT. This codes for CAWSGHRDRANTEAFF.